This TCR beta chain was observed in a study of CD8+ T cells in alopecia areata. As for the study in general: Treated patients were scored for severity by percent of scalp affected.

Sample treatment: oral pan-JAK inhibitor, 5-10 mg twice daily. The sequencing template was cDNA reverse transcribed from extracted RNA. The method was immunoSEQ multiplex PCR; TCRdb's version includes in-frame clones alone and lacks a portion of them. The sample lists about 200,000 clones, more than 45% occurring once. CDR3 length: 16 amino acids. The V end lost 6 bases, the J end lost 2 bases, and 17 bases lay between the germline ends. Germline V gene lookup returns CDR1 LNHDA and CDR2 SQIVND (reference sequence). The rearrangement links TRBV19 to TRBJ1-5, with D perhaps matching TRBD1 (6 bases). This sequence originates from a human donor with alopecia areata. This sample comprised CD4+ T cells sorted from blood, obtained at week 24, from a patient treated with tofacitinib. CDR3 sequence reads: CASSIVTGFGNQPQHF. Here the CDR3 DNA reads TGTGCCAGTAGCATTGTAACAGGGTTTGGCAATCAGCCCCAGCATTTT.